This T cell receptor (beta chain) was sequenced during a study of T and B cells in COVID-19 patients. In its sample, this clonotype was seen a few times. BIOMED2 TRB-A/B primer pools were used in multiplex TRB PCR. In TCRdb, the multiplex PCR reads were re-called with MiXCR into one record per CDR3 protein. In the table there are around 21,000 distinct CDR3 sequences, approximately 30% of which are singletons. TRB was amplified from approximately 250-480 ng of blood genomic DNA. The CDR3 sequence is 16 residues long. Germline CDR1 reads SGHRS; CDR2 reads YFSETQ. The trim removed 1 base at V and 7 bases at J, leaving 9 bases unmatched.

The clonotype was recovered from a human donor who had recovered from COVID-19. Sequencing was performed on blood. The V and J genes are TRBV5-1 and TRBJ2-2, with 8 bases aligning to TRBD1. The CDR3 protein is CASSLSDRGLNGELFF. CDR3 coding DNA: TGCGCCAGCAGCTTGAGCGACAGGGGTCTTAACGGGGAGCTGTTTTTT.